Sequencing of this T cell receptor (beta chain) was carried out in a study of tumor-infiltrating lymphocytes in primary liver carcinoma. Study-level points and caveats: Whereas tumor region pairs overlapped more, tumor-adjacent and tumor-blood pairs overlapped less.

Starting from 500 ng of total RNA, TCR beta cDNA was produced with a primer in the constant region. Slightly modified ARM-PCR with three nested multiplex PCR rounds yielded TCR beta libraries. Via MiXCR, TCRdb re-called the multiplex PCR reads, giving one row per CDR3 protein. Here the sample spans about 35,000 distinct CDR3 sequences, over 65% being singletons. From about 19-30 mg of unsorted bulk tissue, DNA and RNA were co-extracted together. About this clonotype: The antigen is undetermined. A read error may produce the germline difference seen at one junction end.

This TCR derives from a middle-aged man with primary liver carcinoma and hepatitis B virus infection. Sequenced sample: liver tumor tissue from sampling region 4. Subset meaning: tumor region T4, right-lateral pole.

This chain's CDR3 is CVGLGQNQKTQYF. CDR3 nucleotides: TGTGTCGGTTTAGGGCAGAACCAAAAGACCCAATACTTC. The rearrangement joins TRBV5-8 to TRBJ2-5; D ambiguous. The CDR3 consists of 13 residues. Germline V CDR1 and CDR2: SGHTS, YDEGEE.